This record covers a single T cell receptor (beta chain). What it binds is not known. These data belong to a study of Tregs in tolerant kidney transplant recipients. Here immunoSEQ multiplex PCR was the method, and the copy in TCRdb shows in-frame clones only, minus some. The sample yields 68,000 or so clones, 84% seen once. Study findings and constraints: Biological reproducibility was not directly addressed, but technical replication error appeared minimal. The small number of patients limits these findings pending further validation. Activated donor B cell expansion appeared to reveal the most relevant donor-specific TCRbeta repertoire.

Unstimulated regulatory T cells (CD4+CD25+CD127-), CD4+CD25- non-regulatory cells, CD4 and CD8 cells were FACS-sorted from thawed PBMCs. The source material was CD4+ T cells from blood. This sequence was found in a human donor in good health.

Written as DNA, the CDR3 is TGTGCCAGCAGTTTGACGGGGGAATTCACAGATACGCAGTATTTT. Translation gives CASSLTGEFTDTQYF. The chain combines TRBV28 with TRBJ2-3, with D perhaps matching TRBD2 (6 bases). Germline values: CDR1 MDHEN, CDR2 SYDVKM. Trimming removed 3 bases from V and 2 bases from J, with 12 bases in between. CDR3 length: 15 residues.